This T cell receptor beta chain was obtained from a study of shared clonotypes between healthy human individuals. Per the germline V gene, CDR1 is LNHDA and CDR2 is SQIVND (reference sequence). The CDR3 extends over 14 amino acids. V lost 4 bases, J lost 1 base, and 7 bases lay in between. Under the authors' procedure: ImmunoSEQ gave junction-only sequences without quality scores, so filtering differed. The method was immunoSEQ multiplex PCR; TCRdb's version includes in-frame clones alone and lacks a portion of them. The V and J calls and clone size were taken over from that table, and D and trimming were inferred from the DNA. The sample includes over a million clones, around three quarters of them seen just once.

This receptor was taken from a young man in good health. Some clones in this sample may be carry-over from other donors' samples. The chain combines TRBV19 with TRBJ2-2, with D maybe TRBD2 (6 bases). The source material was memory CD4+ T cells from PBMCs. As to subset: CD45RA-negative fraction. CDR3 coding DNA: TGTGCCAGTAGTAGGCGGGAGAACACCGGGGAGCTGTTTTTT. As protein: CASSRRENTGELFF.